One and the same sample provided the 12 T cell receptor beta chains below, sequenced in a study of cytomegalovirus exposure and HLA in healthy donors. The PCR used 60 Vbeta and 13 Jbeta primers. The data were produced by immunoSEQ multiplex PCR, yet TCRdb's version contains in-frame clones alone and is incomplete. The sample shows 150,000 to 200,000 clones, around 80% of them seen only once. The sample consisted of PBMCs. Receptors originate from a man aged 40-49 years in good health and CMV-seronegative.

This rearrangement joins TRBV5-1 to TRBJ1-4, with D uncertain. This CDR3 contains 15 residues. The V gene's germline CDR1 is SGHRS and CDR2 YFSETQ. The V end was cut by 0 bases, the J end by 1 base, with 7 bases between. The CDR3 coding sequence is TGCGCCAGCAGCTTGGATGTCGGAACTAATGAAAAACTGTTTTTT. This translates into CASSLDVGTNEKLFF. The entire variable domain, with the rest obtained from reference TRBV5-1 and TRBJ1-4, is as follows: KAGVTQTPRYLIKTRGQQVTLSCSPISGHRSVSWYQQTPGQGLQFLFEYFSETQRNKGNFPGRFSGRQFSNSRSEMNVSTLELGDSALYLCASSLDVGTNEKLFFGSGTQLSVL.

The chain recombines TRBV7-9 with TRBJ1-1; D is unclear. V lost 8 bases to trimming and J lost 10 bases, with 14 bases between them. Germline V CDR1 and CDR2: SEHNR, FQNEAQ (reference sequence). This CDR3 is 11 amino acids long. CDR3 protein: CASGGGWVAFF. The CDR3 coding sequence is TGTGCCAGCGGCGGAGGGTGGGTAGCTTTCTTT.

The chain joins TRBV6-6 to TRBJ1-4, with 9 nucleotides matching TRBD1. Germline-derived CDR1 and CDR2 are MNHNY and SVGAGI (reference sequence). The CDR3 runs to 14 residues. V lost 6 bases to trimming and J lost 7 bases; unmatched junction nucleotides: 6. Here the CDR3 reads CASSRQGEREKLFF. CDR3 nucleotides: TGTGCCAGCAGCAGACAGGGGGAGCGTGAAAAACTGTTTTTT.

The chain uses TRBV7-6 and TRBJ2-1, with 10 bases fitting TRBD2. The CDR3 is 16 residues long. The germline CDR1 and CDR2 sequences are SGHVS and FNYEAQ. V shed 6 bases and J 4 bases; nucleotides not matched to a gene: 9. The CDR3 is CASSFRGTSAYNEQFF. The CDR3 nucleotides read TGTGCCAGCAGTTTCAGAGGGACTAGCGCTTACAATGAGCAGTTCTTC.

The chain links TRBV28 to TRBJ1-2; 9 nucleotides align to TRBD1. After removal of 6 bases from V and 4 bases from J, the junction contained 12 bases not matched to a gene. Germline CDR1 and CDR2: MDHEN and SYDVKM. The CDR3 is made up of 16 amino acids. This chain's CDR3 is CASSRYLLGQGYGYTF. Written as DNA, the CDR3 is TGTGCCAGCAGCCGCTACCTTTTGGGACAGGGCTATGGCTACACCTTC.

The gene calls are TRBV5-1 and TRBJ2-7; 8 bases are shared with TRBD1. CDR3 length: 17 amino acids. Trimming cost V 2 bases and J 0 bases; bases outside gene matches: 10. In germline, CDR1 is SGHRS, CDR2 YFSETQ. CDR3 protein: CASSLRDRGPSSYEQYF. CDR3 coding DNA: TGCGCCAGCAGCTTACGCGACAGGGGACCAAGCTCCTACGAGCAGTACTTC.

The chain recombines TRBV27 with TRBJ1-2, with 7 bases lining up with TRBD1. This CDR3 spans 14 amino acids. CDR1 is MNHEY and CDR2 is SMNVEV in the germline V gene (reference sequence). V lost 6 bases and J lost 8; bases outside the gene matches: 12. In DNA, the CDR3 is TGTGCCAGCAGCCCGACAGGGTTGGGTGACGGCTACACCTTC. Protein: CASSPTGLGDGYTF.

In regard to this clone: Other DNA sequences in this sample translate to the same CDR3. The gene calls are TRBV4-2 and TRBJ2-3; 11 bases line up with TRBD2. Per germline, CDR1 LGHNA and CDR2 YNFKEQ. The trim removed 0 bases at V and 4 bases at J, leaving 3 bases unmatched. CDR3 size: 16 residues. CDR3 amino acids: CASSQEVAGGADTQYF. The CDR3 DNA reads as TGTGCCAGCAGCCAAGAGGTAGCGGGAGGGGCAGATACGCAGTATTTT.

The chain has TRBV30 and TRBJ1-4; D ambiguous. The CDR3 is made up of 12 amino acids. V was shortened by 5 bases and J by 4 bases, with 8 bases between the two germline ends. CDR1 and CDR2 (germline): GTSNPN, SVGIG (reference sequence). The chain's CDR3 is CAWGLFNEKLFF. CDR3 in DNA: TGTGCCTGGGGACTGTTTAATGAAAAACTGTTTTTT.

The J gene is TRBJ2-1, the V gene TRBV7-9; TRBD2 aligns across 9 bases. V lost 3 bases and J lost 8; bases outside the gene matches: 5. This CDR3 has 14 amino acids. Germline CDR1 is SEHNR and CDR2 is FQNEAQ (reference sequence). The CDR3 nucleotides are TGTGCCAGCAGCTTTGGCGGGAGGGCCGATGAGCAGTTCTTC. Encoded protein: CASSFGGRADEQFF. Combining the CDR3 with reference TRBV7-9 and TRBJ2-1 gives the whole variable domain DTGVSQNPRHKITKRGQNVTFRCDPISEHNRLYWYRQTLGQGPEFLTYFQNEAQLEKSRLLSDRFSAERPKGSFSTLEIQRTEQGDSAMYLCASSFGGRADEQFFGPGTRLTVL.

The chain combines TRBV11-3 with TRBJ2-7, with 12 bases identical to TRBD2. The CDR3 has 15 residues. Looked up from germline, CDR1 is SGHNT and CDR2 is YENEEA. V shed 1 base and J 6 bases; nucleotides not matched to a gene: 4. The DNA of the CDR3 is TGTGCCAGCAGCTTAGGACTAGCGGGAGCTGGCGAGCAGTACTTC. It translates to CASSLGLAGAGEQYF.

The CDR3, as DNA: TGTGCCAGCAGGCTCACAGGGCTTGAAGCTTTCTTT. Translating it yields CASRLTGLEAFF. The chain employs TRBV2 and TRBJ1-1; the D gene is possibly TRBD1 (6 bases). Germline V gene lookup returns CDR1 SNHLY and CDR2 FYNNEI. Deletions cut 6 bases from V and 7 bases from J, with 12 bases between. CDR3 length: 12 amino acids. Using reference TRBV2 and TRBJ1-1 for the parts outside the CDR3, the full variable domain is EPEVTQTPSHQVTQMGQEVILRCVPISNHLYFYWYRQILGQKVEFLVSFYNNEISEKSEIFDDQFSVERPDGSNFTLKIRSTKLEDSAMYFCASRLTGLEAFFGQGTRLTVV.